The table lists the clone carrying this T cell receptor (beta chain) with a few counts. Its antigen is currently unknown. Amplification of TCR beta CDR3 regions was performed using RNA transcripts as template. HTBI primers were used for first-round RT-PCR of the TCR CDR3. TCRdb ran MiXCR on the multiplex PCR reads and lists one entry per CDR3 protein. The repertoire consists of about 130,000 distinct CDR3 sequences, with more than 20% occurring once and the leading ten covering 60% to 70%. Germline V lookup: CDR1 DFQATT, CDR2 SNEGSKA (reference sequence). The ends lost 0 bases at V and 0 bases at J; junction bases unmatched: 8. The CDR3 has 18 amino acids. These data come from a study of T cells in Graves' hyperthyroidism and ophthalmopathy. Study in general: Peripheral blood was collected at initial diagnosis, before any treatment.

Study-level findings and limits: Classification by a 13 V-J model distinguished ophthalmopathy from stable hyperthyroidism.

The chain uses TRBV20-1 and TRBJ2-6, with TRBD1 matching 7 bases. The TCR comes from a woman between 50 and 59 years old with Graves' hyperthyroidism that later progressed to Graves' ophthalmopathy. Sequencing was carried out using blood. The CDR3 coding sequence is TGCAGTGCTAGAGATAGACAGGGCTCTAGCTCTGGGGCCAACGTCCTGACTTTC. Amino acids: CSARDRQGSSSGANVLTF.